The rows below give T cell receptor beta chains drawn from one sample of a study of cytomegalovirus exposure and HLA in healthy donors. Clones were sequenced by immunoSEQ multiplex PCR, and TCRdb holds only the in-frame ones, with some missing. Here the sample spans about 190,000 clones, about 80% being singletons. Input material: PBMCs. The receptors were gathered from a woman between 18 and 29 years old in good health and CMV-seropositive. The CDR3 runs from the conserved cysteine through the conserved F or W. D genes are given only for firm matches. The listing skips clone size in some rows; elsewhere it reads once, few, many or a size class.

-,TRBD2,TRBV9,TRBJ2-3,15,CASSVAREGTDTQYF,TGTGCCAGCAGCGTAGCTCGGGAGGGCACAGATACGCAGTATTTT
-,-,TRBV2,TRBJ1-4,18,CASRSLQGLAATNEKLFF,TGTGCCAGCAGGTCCCTCCAGGGGTTGGCCGCAACTAATGAAAAACTGTTTTTT
-,TRBD1,TRBV29-1,TRBJ2-3,13,CSGRQGTTDTQYF,TGCAGCGGCAGACAGGGTACGACAGATACGCAGTATTTT
-,TRBD2,TRBV6-1,TRBJ2-7,15,CASSEASGGAYEQYF,TGTGCCAGCAGTGAAGCTAGCGGGGGGGCCTACGAGCAGTACTTC
-,-,TRBV4-3,TRBJ2-6,17,CASSHRQGYSGANVLTF,TGCGCCAGCAGCCATAGACAAGGATACTCTGGGGCCAACGTCCTGACTTTC
-,TRBD2,TRBV30,TRBJ2-1,16,CAWTPAGGETYNEQFF,TGTGCCTGGACCCCAGCGGGGGGCGAGACCTACAATGAGCAGTTCTTC
-,-,TRBV7-6,TRBJ2-1,16,CASSLRAGGASNEQFF,TGTGCCAGCAGCTTAAGAGCCGGGGGAGCTTCGAATGAGCAGTTCTTC
-,TRBD1,TRBV2,TRBJ2-5,15,CASSVGTGGSETQYF,TGTGCCAGCAGTGTGGGGACAGGAGGGAGCGAGACCCAGTACTTC
-,TRBD2,TRBV2,TRBJ2-5,14,CASNFAGEGETQYF,TGTGCCAGCAATTTCGCGGGGGAGGGGGAGACCCAGTACTTC
-,-,TRBV27,TRBJ2-3,14,CASSLKWPTDTQYF,TGTGCCAGCAGTTTAAAATGGCCCACAGATACGCAGTATTTT
once,TRBD1,TRBV28,TRBJ1-6,14,CASRRDRSNSPLHF,TGTGCCAGCAGGCGGGACAGGAGTAATTCACCCCTCCACTTT
once,TRBD2,TRBV19,TRBJ2-3,16,CASSTRTSGATDTQYF,TGTGCCAGTAGTACACGGACTAGCGGGGCCACAGATACGCAGTATTTT
-,-,TRBV7-9,TRBJ1-4,14,CASSLGQSEEKLFF,TGTGCCAGCAGCTTAGGACAGTCCGAAGAAAAACTGTTTTTT
few,TRBD1,TRBV19,TRBJ2-7,15,CATRSQDRGFYEQYF,TGTGCCACTCGATCCCAGGACAGGGGGTTCTACGAGCAGTACTTC
-,-,TRBV6-6,TRBJ1-1,12,CASAYGNTEAFF,TGTGCCAGCGCATACGGGAACACTGAAGCTTTCTTT
-,-,TRBV19,TRBJ1-5,13,CASSWVGVQPQHF,TGTGCCAGTAGTTGGGTCGGGGTTCAGCCCCAGCATTTT
once,TRBD1,TRBV7-2,TRBJ1-2,13,CASSLTGDYGYTF,TGTGCCAGCAGCTTAACAGGGGACTATGGCTACACCTTC
-,-,TRBV20-1,TRBJ2-1,9,CSARDTQFF,TGCAGTGCTAGAGACACACAGTTCTTC
-,-,TRBV11-3,TRBJ1-2,12,CASSFGLYGYTF,TGTGCCAGCAGCTTCGGTTTATATGGCTACACCTTC
-,-,TRBV4-3,TRBJ1-1,13,CASSQDRRRRAFF,TGCGCCAGCAGCCAAGACAGGAGGCGTCGGGCTTTCTTT
-,-,TRBV19,TRBJ1-1,14,CASSGQFQSTEAFF,TGTGCCAGTAGTGGACAGTTCCAGAGCACTGAAGCTTTCTTT
-,TRBD1,TRBV27,TRBJ1-4,15,CASSPPSGGNEKLFF,TGTGCCAGCAGTCCCCCATCAGGGGGTAATGAAAAACTGTTTTTT
-,-,TRBV7-6,TRBJ2-5,16,CASSLAPGRFQETQYF,TGTGCCAGCAGCTTAGCCCCAGGGAGGTTTCAGGAGACCCAGTACTTC
-,-,TRBV6-1,TRBJ1-1,13,CASSERGNTEAFF,TGTGCCAGCAGTGAGAGAGGGAACACTGAAGCTTTCTTT
-,TRBD2,TRBV6-4,TRBJ2-1,14,CASSAGLAGNEQFF,TGTGCCAGCAGTGCCGGACTAGCCGGCAATGAGCAGTTCTTC
-,-,TRBV19,TRBJ2-7,14,CASSIGAVNYEQYF,TGTGCCAGTAGTATAGGGGCAGTTAACTACGAGCAGTACTTC
-,TRBD2,TRBV6-4,TRBJ2-1,18,CASSDSPPGAGGGNEQFF,TGTGCCAGCAGTGACTCGCCACCGGGAGCGGGGGGAGGGAATGAGCAGTTCTTC
-,-,TRBV19,TRBJ1-2,14,CASSPLDSPYGYTF,TGTGCCAGTAGCCCCTTGGACAGTCCGTATGGCTACACCTTC
-,-,TRBV19,TRBJ1-1,12,CASSIPPGEAFF,TGTGCCAGTAGTATCCCCCCCGGGGAAGCTTTCTTT
-,TRBD2,TRBV6-4,TRBJ2-3,15,CASRGSAGGPDTQYF,TGTGCCAGCAGGGGTTCGGCGGGGGGGCCAGATACGCAGTATTTT
-,-,TRBV6-5,TRBJ2-7,15,CASSYSYGGGGEQYF,TGTGCCAGCAGTTACTCGTACGGGGGAGGCGGCGAGCAGTACTTC
-,TRBD2,TRBV27,TRBJ2-1,17,CASSSVAGRMPYNEQFF,TGTGCCAGCAGTTCAGTAGCGGGGAGAATGCCTTACAATGAGCAGTTCTTC
-,-,TRBV9,TRBJ1-2,15,CASSTADSPHYGYTF,TGTGCCAGCAGCACCGCGGACAGTCCTCACTATGGCTACACCTTC
-,-,TRBV6-4,TRBJ2-1,15,CASSEGGGSHNEQFF,TGTGCCAGCAGTGAAGGGGGGGGCTCGCACAATGAGCAGTTCTTC
-,TRBD1,TRBV5-4,TRBJ1-2,14,CASSSGQGIYGYAF,TGTGCCAGCAGCTCGGGACAGGGCATCTATGGCTACGCCTTC
-,-,TRBV19,TRBJ1-2,14,CASTPWKGRDGYTF,TGTGCCAGTACCCCGTGGAAGGGGAGGGATGGCTACACCTTC
-,TRBD1,TRBV9,TRBJ1-1,16,CASQPQTGGVGTEAFF,TGTGCCAGCCAACCTCAAACAGGGGGCGTGGGCACTGAAGCTTTCTTT
-,-,TRBV19,TRBJ2-7,14,CASRADGSSYEQYF,TGTGCCAGTAGAGCGGACGGGAGCTCCTACGAGCAGTACTTC
-,-,TRBV7-9,TRBJ2-1,13,CASSLPVYNEQFF,TGTGCCAGCAGCTTACCAGTCTACAATGAGCAGTTCTTC
-,-,TRBV9,TRBJ1-1,13,CASSVTTNTEAFF,TGTGCCAGCAGCGTGACAACTAACACTGAAGCTTTCTTT
-,TRBD1,TRBV19,TRBJ1-2,15,CASSPAGTGFYGYTF,TGTGCCAGTAGCCCGGCCGGGACAGGGTTCTATGGCTACACCTTC
once,TRBD2,TRBV6-5,TRBJ2-5,15,CASMVLAGPQETQYF,TGTGCCAGCATGGTGCTAGCGGGGCCCCAAGAGACCCAGTACTTC
-,-,TRBV11-2,TRBJ1-1,15,CASSLRGVRNTEAFF,TGTGCCAGCAGCTTACGGGGGGTAAGGAACACTGAAGCTTTCTTT
-,TRBD1,TRBV5-4,TRBJ2-6,17,CASSPGTALSGANVLTF,TGTGCCAGCAGCCCCGGGACAGCACTATCTGGGGCCAACGTCCTGACTTTC
-,-,TRBV30,TRBJ2-1,14,CAWSGVSTYNEQFF,TGTGCCTGGTCCGGGGTCAGTACCTACAATGAGCAGTTCTTC
-,-,TRBV2,TRBJ1-6,13,CAWRDSYNSPLHF,TGTGCCTGGCGGGACTCCTATAATTCACCCCTCCACTTT